This is a list of T cell receptor beta chains from one sample in a study of CD8+CD57+ T cells in acquired aplastic anemia. TCRdb reprocessed the reads via MiXCR and lists one record per CDR3 protein. The table lists 190,000 or so distinct CDR3 sequences, under 50% of them singletons. Sequencing was carried out using sorted CD4+, CD8+, or CD8+CD57+ T cells (not recorded which) from PBMCs. These receptors came from a human donor with aplastic anemia. Each CDR3 is given with its conserved first and last residue. The D gene is left open where the match is weak. For some rows the clone size is stated as once, few or many, or as a class when expanded; others skip it.

>TRBV10-3|TRBJ1-2|-|once
TGTGCCATCAGTGAGTCGATTACAGGGATAGCTAACTATGGCTACACCTTC
CAISESITGIANYGYTF
>TRBV10-3|TRBJ2-3|TRBD2|once
TGTGCCACCACCGGGACTAGCGGGAAAGATACGCAGTATTTT
CATTGTSGKDTQYF
>TRBV2|TRBJ2-2|TRBD1|many
TGTGCCAGCAGTCCTACAGGGGGCGGGTCCGGGGAGCTGTTTTTT
CASSPTGGGSGELFF
>TRBV3-1|TRBJ2-3|TRBD1|few
TGTGCCAGCAGCCGAATGACAGGGGGCACAGATACGCAGTATTTT
CASSRMTGGTDTQYF
>TRBV7-9|TRBJ2-3|TRBD1|many
TGTGCCAGCAGCTTAACGAGGACAGGAGGCACAGATACGCAGTATTTT
CASSLTRTGGTDTQYF
>TRBV12-3/TRBV12-4|TRBJ2-5|-|many
TGTGCTACTTGCTGGGGTCCCCAAGAGACCCAGTACTTC
CATCWGPQETQYF
>TRBV10-3|TRBJ2-5|TRBD2|-
TGTGCCATCAGTGAGACCGGGACTAGCGGGGGGCAAGAGACCCAGTACTTC
CAISETGTSGGQETQYF
>TRBV10-3|TRBJ1-5|-|many
TGTGCCATCAGCGGGGGAGGGGGCAATCAGCCCCAGCATTTT
CAISGGGGNQPQHF
>TRBV9|TRBJ1-2|-|few
TGTGCCAGCAGCTTCCTTCAGGGGAACTATGGCTACACCTTC
CASSFLQGNYGYTF
>TRBV12-3/TRBV12-4|TRBJ1-6|-|-
TGTGCCAGCAGTTTAAGTTCGTCGAATTCACCCCTCCACTTT
CASSLSSSNSPLHF
>TRBV20-1|TRBJ2-5|TRBD2|-
TGCAGTGCTGAGATGGGGGGGTGGGAGACCCAGTACTTC
CSAEMGGWETQYF
>TRBV20-1|TRBJ1-2|-|-
TGCAGTGCTAACAGGGTCAACTATGGCTACACCTTC
CSANRVNYGYTF
>TRBV19|TRBJ1-1|-|few
TGTGCCAGTTCCGAAATCATGAACACTGAAGCTTTCTTT
CASSEIMNTEAFF
>TRBV2|TRBJ1-2|TRBD1|-
TGTGCCAGCAGAGGGACAGGGCTTAACTATGGCTACACCTTC
CASRGTGLNYGYTF
>TRBV6-1|TRBJ2-5|TRBD1|-
TGTGCCAGCAGCCCGACAGGGATCCTCGAGACCCAGTACTTC
CASSPTGILETQYF
>TRBV19|TRBJ1-2|-|-
TGTGCCAGTACAACGGCTCACTATGGCTACACCTTC
CASTTAHYGYTF
>TRBV27|TRBJ2-2|TRBD2|few
TGTGCCAGCGGGCCCGGGACTAGCGTACGAGGGGAGCTGTTTTTT
CASGPGTSVRGELFF
>TRBV20-1|TRBJ2-3|-|-
TGCAGTGCTAGAGCAGCCACAGATACGCAGTATTTT
CSARAATDTQYF
>TRBV30|TRBJ2-7|-|many
TGTGCCTGGAATCTTGGTGGTTCGAGCGAGCAGTACTTC
CAWNLGGSSEQYF
>TRBV24-1|TRBJ1-1|TRBD1|-
TGTGCCACCAGTGATGGGGGACAGCCGTGGATCACTGAAGCTTTCTTT
CATSDGGQPWITEAFF
>TRBV20-1|TRBJ2-1|-|many
TGCAGTGCTAGAGATAAGGGCCCCTACAATGAGCAGTTCTTC
CSARDKGPYNEQFF
>TRBV18|TRBJ2-1|-|few
TGTGCCAGCTCACCACCATCGGTAAATGAGCAGTTCTTC
CASSPPSVNEQFF
>TRBV29-1|TRBJ2-1|-|-
TGCAGCGTTGTCCACAATGAGCAGTTCTTC
CSVVHNEQFF
>TRBV7-2|TRBJ2-7|-|-
TGTGCCAGCAGCTTGGACGCGACTTCCTACGAGCAGTACTTC
CASSLDATSYEQYF
>TRBV5-1|TRBJ1-2|-|many
TGCGCCAGCAGAGAACAGGGTCTCCTTGGGGACGGCTACACCTTC
CASREQGLLGDGYTF
>TRBV12-3/TRBV12-4|TRBJ2-7|-|many
TGTGCCAGCAGTTTTAAAATCTACGAGCAGTACTTC
CASSFKIYEQYF
>TRBV20-1|TRBJ1-2|-|many
TGCAGTGCCGGCACGGGGCGCGACTATGGCTACACCTTC
CSAGTGRDYGYTF
>TRBV20-1|TRBJ2-3|-|-
TGCAGTGCTAGAGACCGACCCCGAAACCTAATCGGGACAGATACGCAGTATTTT
CSARDRPRNLIGTDTQYF
>TRBV7-2|TRBJ2-5|-|many
TGTGCCAGCAGCTTACAGGGGGAGACCCAGTACTTC
CASSLQGETQYF
>TRBV5-4|TRBJ2-2|TRBD2|few
TGTGCCAGCAGCGTTGGAGGGCTAGCGGGCACCGGGGAGCTGTTTTTT
CASSVGGLAGTGELFF
>TRBV25-1|TRBJ1-2|-|once
TGTGCCAGCAGTGAATCGGGTACAGGGAGCTATGGCTACACCTTC
CASSESGTGSYGYTF
>TRBV11-3|TRBJ2-7|-|-
TGTGCCAGCAGTATTGACAGCTCCTACGAGCAGTACTTC
CASSIDSSYEQYF
>TRBV10-2|TRBJ2-7|-|-
TGCGCCAGCAGTGAGTCGACGGGGGCGACCTACGAGCAGTACTTC
CASSESTGATYEQYF
>TRBV7-3|TRBJ1-1|-|-
TGTGCCAGCAGCTTAACAGGGGCCCCGAACACTGAAGCTTTCTTT
CASSLTGAPNTEAFF
>TRBV20-1|TRBJ2-7|-|many
TGCAGTGCTTCGGTTTCCTTGGACTCCTACGAGCAGTACTTC
CSASVSLDSYEQYF
>TRBV29-1|TRBJ2-5|-|few
TGCAGCGTTGGTACTACAGCAGTCCAAGAGACCCAGTACTTC
CSVGTTAVQETQYF
>TRBV11-2|TRBJ1-1|TRBD1|many
TGTGCCAGCAGGACAGGGCCTGAAGCTTTCTTT
CASRTGPEAFF
>TRBV7-2|TRBJ2-7|TRBD2|-
TGTGCCAGCAGCTTACGTAGCGGGGGCGACTACGAGCAGTACTTC
CASSLRSGGDYEQYF
>TRBV15|TRBJ2-2|-|-
TGTGCCACCAGCAACCGGGACACAAACACCGGGGAGCTGTTTTTT
CATSNRDTNTGELFF
>TRBV7-8|TRBJ1-1|-|-
TGTGCCAGCAGCTTAGGAGGGTCCAACACTGAAGCTTTCTTT
CASSLGGSNTEAFF